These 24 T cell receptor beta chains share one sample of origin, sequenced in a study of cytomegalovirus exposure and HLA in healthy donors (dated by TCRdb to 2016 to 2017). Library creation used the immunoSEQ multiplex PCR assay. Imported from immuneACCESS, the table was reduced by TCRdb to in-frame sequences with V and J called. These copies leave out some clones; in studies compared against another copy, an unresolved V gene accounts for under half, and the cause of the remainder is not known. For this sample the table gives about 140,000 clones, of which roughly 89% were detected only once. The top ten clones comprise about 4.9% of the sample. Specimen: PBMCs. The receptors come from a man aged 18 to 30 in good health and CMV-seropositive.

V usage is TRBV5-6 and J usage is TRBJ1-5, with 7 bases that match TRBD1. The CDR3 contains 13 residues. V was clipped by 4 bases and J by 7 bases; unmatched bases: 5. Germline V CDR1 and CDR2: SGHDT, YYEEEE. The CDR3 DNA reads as TGTGCCAGCAGCCTACAGGGGAAGCAGCCCCAGCATTTT. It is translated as CASSLQGKQPQHF. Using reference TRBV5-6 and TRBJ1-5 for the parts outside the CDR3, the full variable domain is DAGVTQSPTHLIKTRGQQVTLRCSPKSGHDTVSWYQQALGQGPQFIFQYYEEEERQRGNFPDRFSGHQFPNYSSELNVNALLLGDSALYLCASSLQGKQPQHFGDGTRLSIL.

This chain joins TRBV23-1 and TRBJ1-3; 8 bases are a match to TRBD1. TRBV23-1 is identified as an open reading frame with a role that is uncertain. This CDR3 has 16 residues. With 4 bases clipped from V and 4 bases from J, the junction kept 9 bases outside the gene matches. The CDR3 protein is CASSRRGRGQGNTIYF. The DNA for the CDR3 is TGCGCCAGCAGTCGCAGGGGCAGGGGGCAAGGAAACACCATATATTTT.

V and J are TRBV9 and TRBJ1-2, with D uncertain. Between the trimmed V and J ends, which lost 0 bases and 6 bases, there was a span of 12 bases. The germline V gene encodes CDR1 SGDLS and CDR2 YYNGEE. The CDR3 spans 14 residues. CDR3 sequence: CASSVEFGEDGYTF. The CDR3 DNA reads TGTGCCAGCAGCGTAGAATTTGGGGAGGATGGCTACACCTTC.

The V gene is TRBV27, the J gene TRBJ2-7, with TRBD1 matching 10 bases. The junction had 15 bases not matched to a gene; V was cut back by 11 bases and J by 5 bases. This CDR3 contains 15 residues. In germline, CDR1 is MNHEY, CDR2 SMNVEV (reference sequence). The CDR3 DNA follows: TGTGCCTCCTCTAGATGGGGACAGGGGTCCCACGAGCAGTACTTC. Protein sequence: CASSRWGQGSHEQYF.

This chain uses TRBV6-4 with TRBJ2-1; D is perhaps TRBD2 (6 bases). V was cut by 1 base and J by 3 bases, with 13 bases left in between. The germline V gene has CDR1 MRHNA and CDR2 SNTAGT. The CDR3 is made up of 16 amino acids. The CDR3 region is CASSDLGTGDYNEQFF. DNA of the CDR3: TGTGCCAGCAGTGACTTGGGGACTGGGGACTACAATGAGCAGTTCTTC.

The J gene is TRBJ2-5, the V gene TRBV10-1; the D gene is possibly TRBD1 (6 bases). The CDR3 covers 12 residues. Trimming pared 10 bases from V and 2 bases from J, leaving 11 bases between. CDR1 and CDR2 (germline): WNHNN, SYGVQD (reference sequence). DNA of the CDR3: TGCGCCATCGCAGGACAGCAAGAGACCCAGTACTTC. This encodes CAIAGQQETQYF.

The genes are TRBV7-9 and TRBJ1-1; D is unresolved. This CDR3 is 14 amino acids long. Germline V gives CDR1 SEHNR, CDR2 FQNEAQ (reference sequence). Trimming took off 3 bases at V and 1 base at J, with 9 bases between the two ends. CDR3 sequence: CASSLARKNTEAFF. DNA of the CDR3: TGTGCCAGCAGCTTGGCCAGGAAGAACACTGAAGCTTTCTTT.

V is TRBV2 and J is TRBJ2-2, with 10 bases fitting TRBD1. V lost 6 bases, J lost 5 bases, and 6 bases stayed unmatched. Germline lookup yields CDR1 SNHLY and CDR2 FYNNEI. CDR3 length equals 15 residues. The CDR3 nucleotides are TGTGCCAGCAGGCCCGGGACAGGGGATACCGGGGAGCTGTTTTTT. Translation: CASRPGTGDTGELFF. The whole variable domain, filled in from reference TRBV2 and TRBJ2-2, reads EPEVTQTPSHQVTQMGQEVILRCVPISNHLYFYWYRQILGQKVEFLVSFYNNEISEKSEIFDDQFSVERPDGSNFTLKIRSTKLEDSAMYFCASRPGTGDTGELFFGEGSRLTVL.

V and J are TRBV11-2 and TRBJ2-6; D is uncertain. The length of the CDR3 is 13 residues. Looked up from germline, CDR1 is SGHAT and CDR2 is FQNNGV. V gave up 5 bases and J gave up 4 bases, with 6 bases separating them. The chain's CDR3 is CASSDWGANVLTF. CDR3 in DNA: TGTGCCAGCAGCGACTGGGGGGCCAACGTCCTGACTTTC. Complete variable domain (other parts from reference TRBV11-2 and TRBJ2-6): EAGVAQSPRYKIIEKRQSVAFWCNPISGHATLYWYQQILGQGPKLLIQFQNNGVVDDSQLPKDRFSAERLKGVDSTLKIQPAKLEDSAVYLCASSDWGANVLTFGAGSRLTVL.

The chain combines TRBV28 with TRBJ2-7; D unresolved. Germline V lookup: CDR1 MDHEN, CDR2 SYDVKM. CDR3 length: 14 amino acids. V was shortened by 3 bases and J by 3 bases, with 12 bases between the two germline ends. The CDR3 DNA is TGTGCCAGCAGTTTGTACGGCGGAAACTACGAGCAGTACTTC. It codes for CASSLYGGNYEQYF.

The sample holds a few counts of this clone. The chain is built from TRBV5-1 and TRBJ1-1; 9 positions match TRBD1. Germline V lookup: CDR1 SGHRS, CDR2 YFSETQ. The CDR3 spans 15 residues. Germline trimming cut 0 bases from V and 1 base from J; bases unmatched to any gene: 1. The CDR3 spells CASSLEGQGNTEAFF. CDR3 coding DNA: TGCGCCAGCAGCTTGGAGGGACAGGGGAACACTGAAGCTTTCTTT.

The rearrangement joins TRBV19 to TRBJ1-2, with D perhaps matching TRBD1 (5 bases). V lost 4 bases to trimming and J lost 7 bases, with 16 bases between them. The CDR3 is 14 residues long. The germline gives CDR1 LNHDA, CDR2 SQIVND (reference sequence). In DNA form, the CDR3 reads TGTGCCAGTAGTACAGGCAGGGAGCGGGGTGGCTACACCTTC. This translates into CASSTGRERGGYTF. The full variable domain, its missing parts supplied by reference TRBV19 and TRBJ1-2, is DGGITQSPKYLFRKEGQNVTLSCEQNLNHDAMYWYRQDPGQGLRLIYYSQIVNDFQKGDIAEGYSVSREKKESFPLTVTSAQKNPTAFYLCASSTGRERGGYTFGSGTRLTVV.

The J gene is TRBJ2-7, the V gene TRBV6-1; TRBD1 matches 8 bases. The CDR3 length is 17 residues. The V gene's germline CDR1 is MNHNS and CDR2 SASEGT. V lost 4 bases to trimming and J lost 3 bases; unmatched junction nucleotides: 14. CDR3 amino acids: CASSVFPRDRGIYEQYF. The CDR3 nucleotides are TGTGCCAGCAGTGTATTCCCCCGCGACAGGGGAATCTACGAGCAGTACTTC.

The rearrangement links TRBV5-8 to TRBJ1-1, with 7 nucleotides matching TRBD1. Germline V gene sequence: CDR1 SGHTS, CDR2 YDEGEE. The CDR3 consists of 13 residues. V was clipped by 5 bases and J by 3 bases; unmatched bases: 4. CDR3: CASSSRGDTEAFF. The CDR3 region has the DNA TGTGCCAGCAGTTCCAGGGGGGACACTGAAGCTTTCTTT.

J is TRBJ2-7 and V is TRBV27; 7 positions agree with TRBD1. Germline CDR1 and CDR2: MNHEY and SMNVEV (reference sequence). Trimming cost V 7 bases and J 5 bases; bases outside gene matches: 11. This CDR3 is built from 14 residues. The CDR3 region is CASTGGDREDEQYF. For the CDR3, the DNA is TGTGCCAGCACTGGAGGCGACAGGGAAGACGAGCAGTACTTC.

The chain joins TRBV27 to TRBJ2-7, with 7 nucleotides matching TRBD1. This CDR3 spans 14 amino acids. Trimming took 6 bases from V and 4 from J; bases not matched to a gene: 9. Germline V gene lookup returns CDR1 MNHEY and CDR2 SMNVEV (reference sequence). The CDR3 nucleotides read TGTGCCAGCAGGGTCCGGGACAGACGGTACGAGCAGTACTTC. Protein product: CASRVRDRRYEQYF.

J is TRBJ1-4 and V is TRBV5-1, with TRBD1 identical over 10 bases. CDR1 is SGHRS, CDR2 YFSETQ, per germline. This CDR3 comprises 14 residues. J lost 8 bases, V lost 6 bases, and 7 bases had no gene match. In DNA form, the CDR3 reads TGCGCCAGCACCTTTGCGGGACAGGGGGAAAAACTGTTTTTT. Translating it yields CASTFAGQGEKLFF.

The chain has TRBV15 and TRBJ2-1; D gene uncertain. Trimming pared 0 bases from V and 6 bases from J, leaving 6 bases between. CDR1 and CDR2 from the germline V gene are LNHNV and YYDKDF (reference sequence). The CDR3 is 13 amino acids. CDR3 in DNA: TGTGCCACCAGCAGAGAGGCCCTCAATGAGCAGTTCTTC. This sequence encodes CATSREALNEQFF.

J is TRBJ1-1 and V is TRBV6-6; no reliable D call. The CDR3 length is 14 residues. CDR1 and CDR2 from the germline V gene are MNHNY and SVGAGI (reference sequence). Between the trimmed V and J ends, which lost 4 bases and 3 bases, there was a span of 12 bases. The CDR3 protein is CASSLREDYTEAFF. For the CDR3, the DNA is TGTGCCAGCAGTTTACGAGAGGACTACACTGAAGCTTTCTTT.

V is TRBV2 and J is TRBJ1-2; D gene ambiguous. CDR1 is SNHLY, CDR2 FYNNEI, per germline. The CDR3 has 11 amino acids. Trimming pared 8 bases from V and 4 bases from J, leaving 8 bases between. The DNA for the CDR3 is TGTGCCAGCGACCAGGTCTATGGCTACACCTTC. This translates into CASDQVYGYTF.

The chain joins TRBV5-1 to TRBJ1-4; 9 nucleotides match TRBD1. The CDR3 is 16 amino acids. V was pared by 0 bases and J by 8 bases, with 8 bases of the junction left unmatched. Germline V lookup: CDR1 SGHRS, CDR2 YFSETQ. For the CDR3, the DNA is TGCGCCAGCAGCTTGGCCCCGGGACAGGGTTACGAAAAACTGTTTTTT. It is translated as CASSLAPGQGYEKLFF.

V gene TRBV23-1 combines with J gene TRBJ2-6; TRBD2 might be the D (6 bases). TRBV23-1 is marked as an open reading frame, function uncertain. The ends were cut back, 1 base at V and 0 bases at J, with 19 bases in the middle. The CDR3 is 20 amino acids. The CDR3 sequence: CASSQLEGAWGSSGANVLTF. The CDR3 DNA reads TGCGCCAGCAGTCAATTGGAGGGTGCGTGGGGGTCCTCTGGGGCCAACGTCCTGACTTTC.

This CDR3 reads CASSASTGTYNSPLHF. The CDR3 coding sequence is TGTGCCAGCAGCGCCAGCACGGGAACCTATAATTCACCCCTCCACTTT. V is TRBV9 and J is TRBJ1-6; no clear D. In germline, CDR1 is SGDLS, CDR2 YYNGEE. The CDR3 loop spans 16 amino acids. Trimming left V 3 bases short and J 2 bases short, with 12 bases between.

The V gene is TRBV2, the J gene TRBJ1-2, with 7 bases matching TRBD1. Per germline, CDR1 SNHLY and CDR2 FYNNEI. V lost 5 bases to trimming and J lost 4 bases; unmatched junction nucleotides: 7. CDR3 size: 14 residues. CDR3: CASSTRDRGYGYTF. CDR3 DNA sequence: TGTGCCAGCAGTACCCGGGACAGAGGCTATGGCTACACCTTC.